This TCR beta chain was profiled in a study of blood T cell repertoires in COVID-19. Assay: immunoSEQ multiplex PCR; the TCRdb copy retains only in-frame clones and omits some. The table shows about 240,000 clones, with about four fifths occurring only once. Participant-given clinical history determined each cohort assignment. V was clipped by 1 base and J by 4 bases; unmatched bases: 10. The CDR3 is 17 amino acids. Per the germline V gene, CDR1 is MNHEY and CDR2 is SMNVEV (reference sequence). Specimen: PBMCs or T cells enriched from blood (not recorded which). The clonotype was recovered from a middle-aged woman who had been exposed to COVID-19. The rearrangement uses TRBV27 and TRBJ1-2; 9 positions match TRBD1. The CDR3 region is CASSLFGTGNLVYGYTF. The CDR3 coding sequence is TGTGCCAGCAGTTTATTTGGGACAGGGAATCTGGTCTATGGCTACACCTTC.